A selection of T cell receptor beta chains follows, all from one sample in a study of blood T cell repertoires in COVID-19. Profiling relied on immunoSEQ multiplex PCR, and the TCRdb table lists in-frame clones only, not all of them. The profile shows 150,000 to 200,000 clones, about 90% of them singletons. The sequencing input was peripheral blood. Receptors were obtained from a woman aged 55-75 years with COVID-19, enrolled during active disease. CDR3s include the opening cysteine and the closing phenylalanine or tryptophan. The D gene is left open where the match is weak. The size field is filled for only some rows; it gives once, few, many or a size class.

>TRBJ2-5|TRBD1|NA|TRBV4-2
TGTGCCAGCAGCCAAGCGGGACAGGGAATAGAGACCCAGTACTTC
CASSQAGQGIETQYF
>TRBJ1-1|TRBD1|NA|TRBV18
TGTGCCAGCTCAACGTCCACAGGGGGATGGACTGAAGCTTTCTTT
CASSTSTGGWTEAFF
>TRBJ1-1|NA|NA|TRBV11-3
TGTGCCAGCAGCTTAGGAGGGAACACTGAAGCTTTCTTT
CASSLGGNTEAFF
>TRBJ2-2|TRBD2|NA|TRBV11-3
TGTGCCAGCAGCCAGGGAGGGTACACCGGGGAGCTGTTTTTT
CASSQGGYTGELFF
>TRBJ1-2|TRBD1|NA|TRBV7-8
TGTGCCAGCAGCTTAGGGACAGGGGGCGGTGGCTACACCTTC
CASSLGTGGGGYTF
>TRBJ2-2|TRBD1|NA|TRBV6-5
TGTGCCAGCAGTTACTCGGGGACAGGGGTTTTCGGGGAGCTGTTTTTT
CASSYSGTGVFGELFF
>TRBJ1-3|TRBD1|NA|TRBV25-1
TGTGCCAGCAGTGGGACAGGGGTCGGAAACACCATATATTTT
CASSGTGVGNTIYF
>TRBJ2-7|TRBD2|NA|TRBV3-1/TRBV3-2
TGTGCCAGCAGCCCTGCTAGCGGGAGTTACGAGCAGTACTTC
CASSPASGSYEQYF
>TRBJ1-2|TRBD1|NA|TRBV6-2/TRBV6-3
TGTGCCAGCAGTTTGACAGGGGACTTCTATGGCTACACCTTC
CASSLTGDFYGYTF
>TRBJ2-7|TRBD1|NA|TRBV5-6
TGTGCCAGCAGCTTGGGGACAGGGGTATATGAGCAGTACTTC
CASSLGTGVYEQYF
>TRBJ1-6|NA|once|TRBV27
TGTGCCAGCAGTTTAGATAGGGGCCCTTCACCCCTCCACTTT
CASSLDRGPSPLHF
>TRBJ1-2|TRBD1|NA|TRBV10-3
TGTGCCATCAGTGGCCAGGGGGCGGACTATGGCTACACCTTC
CAISGQGADYGYTF
>TRBJ1-1|TRBD1|NA|TRBV19
TGTGCCAGTAGTATATACGGACAGGGGGCTGGAAACACTGAAGCTTTCTTT
CASSIYGQGAGNTEAFF
>TRBJ2-2|NA|NA|TRBV3-1/TRBV3-2
TGTGCCAGCAGCCAGGAATCCTCACGCGGCACCGGGGAGCTGTTTTTT
CASSQESSRGTGELFF
>TRBJ1-2|NA|NA|TRBV6-5
TGTGCCAGCAGGCGTGACAGCTCCAGATATGGCTACACCTTC
CASRRDSSRYGYTF
>TRBJ2-7|TRBD2|NA|TRBV7-2
TGTGCCAGCAGCTTAGCGGGGACTAGCGGGAGGCACAAGGAGCAGTACTTC
CASSLAGTSGRHKEQYF
>TRBJ2-2|NA|few|TRBV5-4
TGTGCCAGCAGCTTGGGGCGGGCAAACACCGGGGAGCTGTTTTTT
CASSLGRANTGELFF
>TRBJ2-7|TRBD1|once|TRBV6-2/TRBV6-3
TGTGCCAGCAGCCGGACAGGGGACCACGAGCAGTACTTC
CASSRTGDHEQYF
>TRBJ1-4|NA|NA|TRBV25-1
TGTGCCAGCAGTGACAGGGGTTGGGAAAAACTGTTTTTT
CASSDRGWEKLFF
>TRBJ2-7|NA|few|TRBV5-1
TGCGCCAGCAGCTTCATTTTGAACGGACTTCCTTACGAGCAGTACTTC
CASSFILNGLPYEQYF
>TRBJ1-2|TRBD1|NA|TRBV30
TGTGCCTGGAGTAGAGGACAGGGGGGCGGCTACACCTTC
CAWSRGQGGGYTF
>TRBJ1-2|TRBD1|NA|TRBV19
TGTGCCAGTAGTCCCAGGACAGGGGGGAACTATGGCTACACCTTC
CASSPRTGGNYGYTF
>TRBJ1-4|NA|once|TRBV6-5
TGTGCCGGCGCTTTGACAGCTACTAATGAAAAACTGTTTTTT
CAGALTATNEKLFF
>TRBJ2-5|NA|NA|TRBV6-5
TGTGCCGCAGGCCGCCAAGAGACCCAGTACTTC
CAAGRQETQYF
>TRBJ1-5|NA|NA|TRBV19
TGTGCCAGTAGCCCCGGCAGGGACTATCGGCCTCAGCATTTT
CASSPGRDYRPQHF
>TRBJ1-2|NA|NA|TRBV30
TGTGCCTGGGTCCCCGGGAGTAACTATGGCTACACCTTC
CAWVPGSNYGYTF
>TRBJ2-7|NA|NA|TRBV6-2/TRBV6-3
TGTGCCAGCAGTCCACTCGGGGGGACAGGCCTGCCCCCAGGGGAGCAGTACTTC
CASSPLGGTGLPPGEQYF
>TRBJ2-3|NA|once|TRBV19
TGTGCCAGTAGGGACAGCCGTGGGAGAGATACGCAGTATTTT
CASRDSRGRDTQYF
>TRBJ1-1|NA|NA|TRBV23-1
TGCGCCAGCAGTCTCGTACAGGGCCGGACTGAAGCTTTCTTT
CASSLVQGRTEAFF
>TRBJ1-3|NA|NA|TRBV13
TGTGCCAGCAGCTCAGACAGAAACACCATATATTTT
CASSSDRNTIYF
>TRBJ2-1|NA|once|TRBV7-2
TGTGCCAGCAGCTTAGAATGGGGGAGGGACAACAATGAGCAGTTCTTC
CASSLEWGRDNNEQFF
>TRBJ2-1|TRBD1|once|TRBV30
TGTGCCGTGGACAGGGGGGGCTACAATGAGCAGTTCTTC
CAVDRGGYNEQFF
>TRBJ2-1|TRBD2|NA|TRBV19
TGTGCCACCGAGTTTAGCGGGAGTTGGGTCTCCTACAATGAGCAGTTCTTC
CATEFSGSWVSYNEQFF
>TRBJ2-2|NA|NA|TRBV7-3
TGTGCCAGCAGCTTACTTCCGGGATCGACCGGGGAGCTGTTTTTT
CASSLLPGSTGELFF
>TRBJ2-7|TRBD2|few|TRBV27
TGTGCCAGCAGTCCTAGCGGGAGGGGCGAGCAGTACTTC
CASSPSGRGEQYF
>TRBJ1-2|NA|NA|TRBV12-3/TRBV12-4
TGTGCCAGCAGTTTGGGCCAAGCCTATGGCTACACCTTC
CASSLGQAYGYTF
>TRBJ1-2|NA|NA|TRBV21-1
TGTGCCAGCAGCAAAGGCGGAAACTATGGCTACACCTTC
CASSKGGNYGYTF
>TRBJ2-1|TRBD2|NA|TRBV15
TGTGCCACCAGCAGAGATCCGGCTAGCGGGAGGTATAATGAGCAGTTCTTC
CATSRDPASGRYNEQFF
>TRBJ1-1|NA|NA|TRBV4-3
TGCGCCAGCAGCCGCTACTTGAGGGAGAACACTGAAGCTTTCTTT
CASSRYLRENTEAFF
>TRBJ2-3|TRBD2|NA|TRBV6-5
TGTGCCAGCAGGGGACTAGTTTGGGCAGATACGCAGTATTTT
CASRGLVWADTQYF
>TRBJ2-7|NA|NA|TRBV6-2/TRBV6-3
TGTGCCAGCAGTTACGCGGGCAATAGGTACGAGCAGTACTTC
CASSYAGNRYEQYF
>TRBJ2-1|NA|once|TRBV11-1
TGTGCCAGCAGCTTACAGGGGAATGAGCAGTTCTTC
CASSLQGNEQFF
>TRBJ2-3|TRBD2|NA|TRBV7-2
TGTGCCAGCAGCCCGACTAGCGGGAGGTTTGATACGCAGTATTTT
CASSPTSGRFDTQYF